This paragraph reports one T cell receptor (beta chain). Its antigen is as yet unknown. Profiled with immunoSEQ multiplex PCR; TCRdb holds only in-frame clones, not every one. Altogether over 110,000 clones are present, about nine tenths being singletons, with the ten largest covering about 1.5%. This entry comes from a study of T cell responses to AZD1222 COVID-19 vaccine. Notes on the study in general: White British ancestry dominated among donors, who included more females, and clonal diversity was possibly underestimated. Once two AZD1222 doses were given, Spike-specific TCR breadth and depth went up. It was only a handful of AZD1222 recipients who were seropositive at baseline. Dominant at 160-218 and 743-854, vaccine-associated CD4 TCRs also spanned spike.

Deletions cut 7 bases from V and 4 bases from J, with 11 bases between. The CDR3 is made up of 14 amino acids. The germline CDR1 and CDR2 sequences are MNHEY and SVGAGI. The genes are TRBV6-5 and TRBJ2-6; unclear D gene. The material sequenced was peripheral blood, taken 28 days after the second AZD1222 dose. The TCR comes from an adult who received the AZD1222 COVID-19 vaccine. CDR3 sequence reads: CASTPGVGANVLTF. The DNA for the CDR3 is TGTGCCAGCACTCCGGGTGTGGGGGCCAACGTCCTGACTTTC.